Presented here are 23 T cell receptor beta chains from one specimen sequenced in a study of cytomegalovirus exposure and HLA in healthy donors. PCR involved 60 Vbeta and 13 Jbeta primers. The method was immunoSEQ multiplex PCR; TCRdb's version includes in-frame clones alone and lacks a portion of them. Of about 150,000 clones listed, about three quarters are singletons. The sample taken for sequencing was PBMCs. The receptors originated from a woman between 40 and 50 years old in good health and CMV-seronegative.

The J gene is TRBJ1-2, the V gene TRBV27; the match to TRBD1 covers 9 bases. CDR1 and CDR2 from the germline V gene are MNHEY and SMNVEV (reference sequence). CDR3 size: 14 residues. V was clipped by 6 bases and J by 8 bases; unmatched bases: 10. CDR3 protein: CASRTGGVSMGYTF. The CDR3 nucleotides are TGTGCCAGCAGGACAGGGGGGGTATCGATGGGCTACACCTTC.

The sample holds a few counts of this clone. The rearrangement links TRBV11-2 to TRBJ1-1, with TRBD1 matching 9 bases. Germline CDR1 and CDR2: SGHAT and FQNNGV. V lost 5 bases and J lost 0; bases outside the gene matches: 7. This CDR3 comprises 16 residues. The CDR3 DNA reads TGTGCCAGCAGCATATCACAGGGGGCGATGAACACTGAAGCTTTCTTT. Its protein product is CASSISQGAMNTEAFF.

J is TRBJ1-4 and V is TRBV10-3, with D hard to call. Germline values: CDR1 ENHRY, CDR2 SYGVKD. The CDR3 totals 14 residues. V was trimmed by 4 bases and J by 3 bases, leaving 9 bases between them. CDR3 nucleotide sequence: TGTGCCATCAGTGCCTACAGCTCTAATGAAAAACTGTTTTTT. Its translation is CAISAYSSNEKLFF.

The CDR3 loop reads CASSLYPDRVNTEAFF. CDR3 sequence (DNA): TGTGCCAGCAGCTTATATCCCGACAGGGTGAACACTGAAGCTTTCTTT. V is TRBV7-6 and J is TRBJ1-1; 7 bases line up with TRBD1. The CDR3 totals 16 residues. With 2 bases clipped from V and 0 bases from J, the junction kept 6 bases outside the gene matches. The V gene's germline CDR1 is SGHVS and CDR2 FNYEAQ.

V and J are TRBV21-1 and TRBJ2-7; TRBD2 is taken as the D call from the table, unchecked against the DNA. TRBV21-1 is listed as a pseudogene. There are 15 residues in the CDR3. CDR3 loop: CASSKGPGGAGEQYF. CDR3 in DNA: TGTGCCAGCAGCAAAGGTCCAGGAGGAGCCGGCGAGCAGTACTTC.

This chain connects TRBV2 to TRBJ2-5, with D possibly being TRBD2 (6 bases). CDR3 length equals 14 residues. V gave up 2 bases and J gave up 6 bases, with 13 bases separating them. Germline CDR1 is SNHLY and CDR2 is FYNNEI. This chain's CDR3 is CASSESGLRKTQYF. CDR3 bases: TGTGCCAGCAGTGAAAGCGGGTTGAGGAAGACCCAGTACTTC.

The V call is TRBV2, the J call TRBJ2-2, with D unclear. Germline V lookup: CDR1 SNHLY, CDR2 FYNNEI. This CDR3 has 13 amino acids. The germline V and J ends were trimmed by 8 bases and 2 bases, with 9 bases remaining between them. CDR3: CASLGVNTGELFF. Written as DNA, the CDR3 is TGTGCCAGCCTCGGAGTAAACACCGGGGAGCTGTTTTTT. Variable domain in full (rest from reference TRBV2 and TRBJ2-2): EPEVTQTPSHQVTQMGQEVILRCVPISNHLYFYWYRQILGQKVEFLVSFYNNEISEKSEIFDDQFSVERPDGSNFTLKIRSTKLEDSAMYFCASLGVNTGELFFGEGSRLTVL.

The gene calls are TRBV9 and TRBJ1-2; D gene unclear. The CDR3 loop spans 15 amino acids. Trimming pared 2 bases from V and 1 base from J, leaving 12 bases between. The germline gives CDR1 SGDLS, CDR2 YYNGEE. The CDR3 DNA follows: TGTGCCAGCAGCGTTCACAGTGACATTAACTATGGCTACACCTTC. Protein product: CASSVHSDINYGYTF.

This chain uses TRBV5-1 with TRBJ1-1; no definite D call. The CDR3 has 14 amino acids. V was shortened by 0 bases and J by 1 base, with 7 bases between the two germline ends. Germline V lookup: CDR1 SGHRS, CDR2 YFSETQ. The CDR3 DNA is TGCGCCAGCAGCTTGGTGGGCGAGAACACTGAAGCTTTCTTT. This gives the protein CASSLVGENTEAFF.

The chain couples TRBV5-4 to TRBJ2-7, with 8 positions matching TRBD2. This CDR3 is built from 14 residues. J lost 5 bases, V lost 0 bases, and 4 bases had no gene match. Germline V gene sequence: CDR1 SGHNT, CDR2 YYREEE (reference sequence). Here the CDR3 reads CASSLAGGPHEQYF. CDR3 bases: TGTGCCAGCAGCTTGGCGGGGGGGCCCCACGAGCAGTACTTC.

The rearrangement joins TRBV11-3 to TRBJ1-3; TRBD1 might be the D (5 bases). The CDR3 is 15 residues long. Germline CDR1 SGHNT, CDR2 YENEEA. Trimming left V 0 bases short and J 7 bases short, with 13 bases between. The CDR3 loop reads CASSLEGGSSNTIYF. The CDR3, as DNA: TGTGCCAGCAGCTTAGAGGGGGGAAGCTCCAACACCATATATTTT.

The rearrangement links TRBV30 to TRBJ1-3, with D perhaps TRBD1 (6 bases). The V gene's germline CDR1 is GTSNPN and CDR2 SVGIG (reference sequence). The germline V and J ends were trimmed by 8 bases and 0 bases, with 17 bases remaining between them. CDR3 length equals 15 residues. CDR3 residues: CAGRQALDSGNTIYF. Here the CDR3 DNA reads TGTGCCGGACGACAGGCACTGGACTCTGGAAACACCATATATTTT.

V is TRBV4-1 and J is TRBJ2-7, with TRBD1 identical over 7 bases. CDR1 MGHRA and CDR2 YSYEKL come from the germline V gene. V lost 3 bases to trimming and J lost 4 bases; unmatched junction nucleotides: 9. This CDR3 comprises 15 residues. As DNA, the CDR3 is TGCGCCAGCAGCCAGCTCCGGGACAGCTCATACGAGCAGTACTTC. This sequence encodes CASSQLRDSSYEQYF.

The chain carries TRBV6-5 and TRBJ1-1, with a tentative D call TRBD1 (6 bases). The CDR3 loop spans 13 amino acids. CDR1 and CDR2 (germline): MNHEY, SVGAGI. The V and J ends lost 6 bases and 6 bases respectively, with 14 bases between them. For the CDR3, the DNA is TGTGCCAGCAGGTACAGGGAGGGGGCTGAAGCTTTCTTT. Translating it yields CASRYREGAEAFF.

The CDR3 loop reads CASSRGGSYEQYF. In DNA form, the CDR3 reads TGTGCCAGCAGCCGGGGTGGATCCTACGAGCAGTACTTC. V usage is TRBV28 and J usage is TRBJ2-7, with a tentative D call TRBD2 (5 bases). The CDR3 loop spans 13 amino acids. CDR1 MDHEN and CDR2 SYDVKM come from the germline V gene. V shed 6 bases and J shed 1 base, with 10 bases lying between them.

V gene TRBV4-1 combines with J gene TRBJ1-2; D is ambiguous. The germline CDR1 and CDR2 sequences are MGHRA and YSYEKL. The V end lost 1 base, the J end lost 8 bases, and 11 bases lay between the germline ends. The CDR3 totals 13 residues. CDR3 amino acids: CASSQGARRGYTF. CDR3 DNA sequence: TGCGCCAGCAGCCAAGGCGCTCGTCGGGGCTACACCTTC.

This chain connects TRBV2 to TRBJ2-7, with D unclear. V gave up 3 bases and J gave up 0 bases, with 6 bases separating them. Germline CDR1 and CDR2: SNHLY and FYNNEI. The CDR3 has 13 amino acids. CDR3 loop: CASSETPSYEQYF. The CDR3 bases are TGTGCCAGCAGTGAGACTCCCTCCTACGAGCAGTACTTC.

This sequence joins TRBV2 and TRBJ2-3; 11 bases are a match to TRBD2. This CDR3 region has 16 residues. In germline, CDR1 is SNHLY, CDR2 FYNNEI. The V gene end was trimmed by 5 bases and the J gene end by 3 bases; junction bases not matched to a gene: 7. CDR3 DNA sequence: TGTGCCAGCAGTTCTAGAACTAGCGGGGGAACAGATACGCAGTATTTT. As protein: CASSSRTSGGTDTQYF.

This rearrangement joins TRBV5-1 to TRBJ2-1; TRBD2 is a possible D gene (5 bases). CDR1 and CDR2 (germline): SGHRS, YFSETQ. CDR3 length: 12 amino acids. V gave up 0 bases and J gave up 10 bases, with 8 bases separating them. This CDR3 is CASSLGRWEQFF. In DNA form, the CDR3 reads TGCGCCAGCAGCTTGGGGAGGTGGGAGCAGTTCTTC.

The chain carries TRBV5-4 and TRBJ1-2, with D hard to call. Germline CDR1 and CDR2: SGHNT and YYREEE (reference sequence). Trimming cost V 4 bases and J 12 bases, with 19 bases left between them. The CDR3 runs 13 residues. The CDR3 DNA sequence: TGTGCCAGCAGCCCCTCAGGAATCCTTGAAGACACCTTC. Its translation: CASSPSGILEDTF.

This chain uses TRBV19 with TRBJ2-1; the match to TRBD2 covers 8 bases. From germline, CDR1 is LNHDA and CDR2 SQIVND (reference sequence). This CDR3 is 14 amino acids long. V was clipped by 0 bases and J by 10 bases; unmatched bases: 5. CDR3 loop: CASSIESTSGEQFF. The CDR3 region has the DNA TGTGCCAGTAGTATAGAGTCCACTAGCGGAGAGCAGTTCTTC.

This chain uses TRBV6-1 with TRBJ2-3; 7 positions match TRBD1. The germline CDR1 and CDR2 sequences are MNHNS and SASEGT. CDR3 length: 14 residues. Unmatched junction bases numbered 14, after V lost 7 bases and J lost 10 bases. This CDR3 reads CASIPGQDAFAQYF. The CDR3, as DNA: TGTGCCAGCATTCCCGGACAGGACGCGTTTGCGCAGTATTTT.

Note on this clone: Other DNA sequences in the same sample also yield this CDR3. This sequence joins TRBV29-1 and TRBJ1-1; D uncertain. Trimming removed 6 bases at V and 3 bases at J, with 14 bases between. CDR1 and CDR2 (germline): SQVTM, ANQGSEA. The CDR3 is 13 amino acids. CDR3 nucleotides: TGCAGCGTCTCCGAGGGTGCTGACACTGAAGCTTTCTTT. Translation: CSVSEGADTEAFF.